Below are 12 T cell receptor beta chains sequenced from a single sample in a study of T cells in Graves' hyperthyroidism and ophthalmopathy (dated by TCRdb to about 2019). Library construction relied on multiplex PCR. These reads were obtained on an Illumina HiSeq 2000. TCR beta CDR3 regions were amplified from RNA transcripts. The TCR CDR3 was subjected to a first round of RT-PCR using the HTBI primer set and the Qiagen OneStep RT-PCR kit. TCRdb reworked the public reads: Q25 trimming with fastp, MiXCR clone assembly, productive beta chains retained. Rows are combined by CDR3 protein, so each entry shows the most common genes and DNA. The table for this sample lists approximately 410,000 distinct CDR3 sequences; roughly 15% of them were counted only once. Less than 15% of the sample comes from the top ten. Sequenced sample: blood. Receptor source: a man between 18 and 29 years old with Graves' ophthalmopathy.

This clonotype was seen more than once but under ten times. V gene TRBV11-1 combines with J gene TRBJ2-2, with TRBD1 identical over 10 bases. This CDR3 contains 15 residues. V was pared by 5 bases and J by 5 bases, with 5 bases of the junction left unmatched. Germline V gives CDR1 SGHAT, CDR2 FQDESV (reference sequence). Here the CDR3 reads CASSSWTGGTGELFF. CDR3 bases: TGTGCCAGCAGCAGCTGGACAGGGGGTACCGGGGAGCTGTTTTTT.

This clonotype was recorded at least ten times. This chain links TRBV7-2 with TRBJ2-1; 7 bases map to TRBD2. Germline trimming cut 2 bases from V and 4 bases from J; bases unmatched to any gene: 8. The V gene's germline CDR1 is SGHTA and CDR2 FQGNSA. The CDR3 is 16 amino acids. The CDR3 reads CASSLTGLEEYNEQFF. The CDR3, as DNA: TGTGCCAGCAGCTTAACCGGACTAGAGGAATACAATGAGCAGTTCTTC.

This clonotype was recorded at least ten times. The V call is TRBV20-1, the J call TRBJ2-1; no firm D call. There are 10 residues in the CDR3. Germline V gives CDR1 DFQATT, CDR2 SNEGSKA (reference sequence). V gave up 3 bases and J gave up 8 bases, with 5 bases separating them. The CDR3 DNA follows: TGCAGTGCTAGCGAGGATGAGCAGTTCTTC. Protein sequence: CSASEDEQFF.

This clonotype appeared many times. The CDR3 nucleotides read TGCAGTGCTGAGATAGCGCACAGCTCCTACAATGAGCAGTTCTTC. It is translated as CSAEIAHSSYNEQFF. The chain employs TRBV20-1 and TRBJ2-1; D is perhaps TRBD2 (5 bases). Germline V gene lookup returns CDR1 DFQATT and CDR2 SNEGSKA (reference sequence). Between the trimmed V and J ends, which lost 5 bases and 0 bases, there was a span of 14 bases. This CDR3 spans 15 amino acids.

This clonotype has ten or more counts. A clone one base away is much larger, so this may be a read error. The gene calls are TRBV2 and TRBJ1-1; 11 bases agree with TRBD1. Unmatched junction bases numbered 5, after V lost 4 bases and J lost 4 bases. The CDR3 has 15 residues. CDR1 and CDR2 from the germline V gene are SNHLY and FYNNEI. The CDR3 here is CASSGTGGASTEAFF. In DNA, the CDR3 is TGTGCCAGCAGTGGGACAGGGGGCGCGAGCACTGAAGCTTTCTTT.

This clonotype was recorded at least ten times. The chain combines TRBV20-1 with TRBJ2-5; D is unclear. Trimming shortened V by 5 bases and J by 5 bases, and 9 bases separated the two germline ends. The CDR3 runs to 11 residues. Germline V gene data show CDR1 as DFQATT and CDR2 as SNEGSKA (reference sequence). CDR3 sequence (DNA): TGCAGTGCTCTGGGCCGGGAGACCCAGTACTTC. Its protein product is CSALGRETQYF.

In this sample, this clonotype turned up many times. The chain combines TRBV30 with TRBJ2-1; 10 bases line up with TRBD1. CDR3 size: 13 residues. CDR1 GTSNPN and CDR2 SVGIG come from the germline V gene (reference sequence). V dropped 8 bases and J dropped 9; count of bases not matched to a gene: 10. CDR3 protein: CAQDRGHYLEQFF. The CDR3 region has the DNA TGTGCCCAAGACAGGGGGCATTATCTTGAGCAGTTCTTC.

This clonotype turned up a few times. V usage is TRBV24-1 and J usage is TRBJ2-2, with TRBD1 identical over 8 bases. V lost 4 bases to trimming and J lost 1 base; unmatched junction nucleotides: 4. Germline CDR1 KGHDR, CDR2 SFDVKD. This CDR3 spans 16 amino acids. The chain's CDR3 is CATSDPGQGNTGELFF. The DNA of the CDR3 is TGTGCCACCAGTGACCCTGGACAGGGGAACACCGGGGAGCTGTTTTTT.

This clonotype was seen repeatedly, ten times or more. The J gene is TRBJ1-2, the V gene TRBV20-1; possible D gene TRBD1, 5 bases. Germline V gene data show CDR1 as DFQATT and CDR2 as SNEGSKA (reference sequence). This CDR3 contains 14 residues. V lost 1 base, J lost 4 bases, and 13 bases lay in between. The CDR3 protein is CSARAPTGLYGYTF. DNA of the CDR3: TGCAGTGCTAGAGCACCCACAGGACTCTATGGCTACACCTTC.

Details on this clonotype: One base away lies a much larger clone, so this may be a sequencing read error. The CDR3 DNA reads TGTGCCAGCAGCTTAGTCCCACGGGGGGCCTACGAGCAGTACTTC. It translates to CASSLVPRGAYEQYF. The chain joins TRBV7-9 to TRBJ2-7, with 7 bases aligning to TRBD2. The CDR3 extends over 15 amino acids. The V gene's germline CDR1 is SEHNR and CDR2 FQNEAQ (reference sequence). With 1 base clipped from V and 2 bases from J, the junction kept 5 bases outside the gene matches.

This chain links TRBV6-1 with TRBJ1-6; D possibly corresponds to TRBD1 (6 bases). In germline, CDR1 is MNHNS, CDR2 SASEGT. The CDR3 sequence is 15 residues long. V lost 1 base to trimming and J lost 3 bases, with 7 bases between them. CDR3: CASSEVDSYNSPLHF. The CDR3 DNA reads TGTGCCAGCAGTGAAGTGGACAGCTATAATTCACCCCTCCACTTT.

CDR3 nucleotides: TGTGCCACCGCAGCGGATGGGGGGAGGGCCCACGAGCAGTACTTC. As protein: CATAADGGRAHEQYF. The chain carries TRBV24-1 and TRBJ2-7; 7 bases map to TRBD2. Per the germline V gene, CDR1 is KGHDR and CDR2 is SFDVKD. This CDR3 comprises 15 residues. Trimming cost V 9 bases and J 5 bases; bases outside gene matches: 15.